These T cell receptor beta chains were read from a single sample in a study of cytomegalovirus exposure and HLA in healthy donors. The method was immunoSEQ multiplex PCR; TCRdb's version includes in-frame clones alone and lacks a portion of them. This repertoire shows about 97,000 clones, about 95% found once; its top ten account for approximately 1%. Specimen: PBMCs. The receptors shown here come from a woman aged 18-30 years in good health and CMV-seronegative. Each CDR3 is given with its conserved first and last residue. The D gene is left open where the match is weak. The size of a clone is reported for some rows only, either as once, few or many, or as a class for expanded clones.

D,V,size,J,DNA,CDR3
-,TRBV11-2,-,TRBJ1-2,TGTGCCAGCAGCTTAATGTACAGGGACGGCTATGGCTACACCTTC,CASSLMYRDGYGYTF
TRBD1,TRBV7-2,-,TRBJ2-7,TGTGCCAGCAGCTTTACAGGGGTCGAGCAGTACTTC,CASSFTGVEQYF
TRBD1,TRBV25-1,-,TRBJ1-2,TGTGCCAGCAGTGAATTGGGGGACAGGACCTTC,CASSELGDRTF
-,TRBV5-1,-,TRBJ2-1,TGCGCCAGCAGCTCTAGCAGGAGCTCCTACAATGAGCAGTTCTTC,CASSSSRSSYNEQFF
-,TRBV5-1,-,TRBJ2-5,TGCGCCAGCAGCTTGGCTCCCGAAGAGACCCAGTACTTC,CASSLAPEETQYF
TRBD2,TRBV7-9,once,TRBJ2-7,TGTGCCAGCAGCCCTAAGACTAGCTCCCTCGGGGAGCAGTACTTC,CASSPKTSSLGEQYF
-,TRBV4-1,-,TRBJ1-1,TGCGCCAGCAGCCAAGAGTCGGTGAACACTGAAGCTTTCTTT,CASSQESVNTEAFF
-,TRBV19,-,TRBJ2-3,TGTGCCAGTAGTATTGGGGGCTCTCCCAACACAGATACGCAGTATTTT,CASSIGGSPNTDTQYF
-,TRBV5-1,-,TRBJ2-7,TGCGCCAGCCTCCTTAGCGGAGACTACGAGCAGTACTTC,CASLLSGDYEQYF
TRBD2,TRBV6-6,-,TRBJ2-1,TGTGCCAGCGTGATTGGAGCGGGAGGGCCCAATGAGCAGTTCTTC,CASVIGAGGPNEQFF
TRBD1,TRBV6-1,-,TRBJ2-5,TGTGCCAGCAGTGATTATTCAGGACGACAGGGGGGGAGGAGGGAGACCCAGTACTTC,CASSDYSGRQGGRRETQYF
TRBD2,TRBV6-1,-,TRBJ2-3,TGTGCCAGCAGTGAAGCGTACGCCATAGCGGGAGGACCGCGAGATACGCAGTATTTT,CASSEAYAIAGGPRDTQYF
TRBD1,TRBV6-5,-,TRBJ2-1,TGTGCCAGCAGTTACGGGACAGCAAATTACAATGAGCAGTTCTTC,CASSYGTANYNEQFF
-,TRBV6-1,-,TRBJ2-5,TGTGCCAGCAGTGCTCTTAAGGAGTGGAAGGCAGAGACCCAGTACTTC,CASSALKEWKAETQYF
-,TRBV27,-,TRBJ2-7,TGTGCCAGCAGTGACCGGGACTCCACGGGGGAGCAGTACTTC,CASSDRDSTGEQYF
TRBD2,TRBV7-9,-,TRBJ2-1,TGTGCCAGCAGCTTAGGAAGCGGGGGGTACAATGAGCAGTTCTTC,CASSLGSGGYNEQFF
TRBD2,TRBV11-2,-,TRBJ2-1,TGTGCCAGCAGCTCTTGGACTAGCGGGAGGGGGTACAATGAGCAGTTCTTC,CASSSWTSGRGYNEQFF
-,TRBV30,-,TRBJ1-1,TGTGCCTGGAGGGAAACAGGTCTTGCCACTGAAGCTTTCTTT,CAWRETGLATEAFF
TRBD2,TRBV7-9,few,TRBJ2-6,TGTGCCAGCAGCTTAGAGCGGGAGTTTGGTGGGGCCAACGTCCTGACTTTC,CASSLEREFGGANVLTF
-,TRBV6-6,-,TRBJ1-3,TGTGCCACCGTCGTGGGAAACACCATATATTTT,CATVVGNTIYF
-,TRBV6-1,-,TRBJ2-2,TGTGCCAGCAGTGAAGGTCTAGCGAGGGACACCGGGGAGCTGTTTTTT,CASSEGLARDTGELFF
-,TRBV18,-,TRBJ2-7,TGTGCCAGCTCACTCGCCAGGGACTACGAGCAGTACTTC,CASSLARDYEQYF
TRBD2,TRBV5-1,-,TRBJ2-1,TGCGCCAGCAGCTTGGAGTATACCGGAGCGGGGTACAATGAGCAGTTCTTC,CASSLEYTGAGYNEQFF
-,TRBV2,-,TRBJ1-4,TGTGCCAGCAATAGGGGTACCGATAATGAAAAACTGTTTTTT,CASNRGTDNEKLFF
TRBD2,TRBV27,-,TRBJ2-7,TGTGCCAGCAGCGGGGGGGTGGGCAGGGTTGGCTACGAGCAGTACTTC,CASSGGVGRVGYEQYF
TRBD1,TRBV2,-,TRBJ2-7,TGTGCCAGCAGCCCGGGACAGACCTACGAGCAGTACTTC,CASSPGQTYEQYF
-,TRBV10-3,once,TRBJ1-5,TGTGCCATCAGTGAGTCAGGAGGTGCGGGCGGTCAGCCCCAGCATTTT,CAISESGGAGGQPQHF
TRBD1,TRBV27,-,TRBJ2-1,TGTGCCAGCAGTTTGATTGCAGGGGGATACAATGAGCAGTTCTTC,CASSLIAGGYNEQFF
-,TRBV6-5,-,TRBJ1-5,TGTGCCAGCACCCTGGACAGAGCGAGGGTTCAGCCCCAGCATTTT,CASTLDRARVQPQHF
-,TRBV28,-,TRBJ2-7,TGTGCCAGCAGTACCCTCGACAGACGCTACGAGCAGTACTTC,CASSTLDRRYEQYF
TRBD2,TRBV5-6,-,TRBJ2-7,TGTGCCAGCAGCGAGAGGACTAGCGGGTACGAGCAGTACTTC,CASSERTSGYEQYF
-,TRBV7-2,once,TRBJ1-2,TGTGCCAGCAGCTTAGAGATAGTAGGCGGGAACTATGGCTACACCTTC,CASSLEIVGGNYGYTF
-,TRBV2,-,TRBJ1-6,TGTGCCAGCAATGAGGGCAATTCACCCCTCCACTTT,CASNEGNSPLHF
TRBD1,TRBV4-2,-,TRBJ1-2,TGTGCCAGCAGCCCGGACAGGGGGCAACCCAACTATGGCTACACCTTC,CASSPDRGQPNYGYTF
-,TRBV7-2,-,TRBJ2-1,TGTGCCAGCAGCCCGAGCGTATACCCCAATGAGCAGTTCTTC,CASSPSVYPNEQFF
TRBD2,TRBV18,-,TRBJ2-3,TGTGCCAGCTCACCACCGAATGGACTAGCGGGGGCTAGCACAGATACGCAGTATTTT,CASSPPNGLAGASTDTQYF
-,TRBV4-1,once,TRBJ2-5,TGCGCCAGCAGCCTTTTACAGGGTAGGCAAGAGACCCAGTACTTC,CASSLLQGRQETQYF
-,TRBV10-1,once,TRBJ2-4,TGCGCCAGCAGTGAGCGGGTTGGAAACATTCAGTACTTC,CASSERVGNIQYF
-,TRBV7-9,-,TRBJ2-2,TGTGCCAGCAGCTTAGAATGGGGGGTGAGCACCGGGGAGCTGTTTTTT,CASSLEWGVSTGELFF
-,TRBV6-5,-,TRBJ1-2,TGTGCCAGCAGGACGACAGGAGACTATGGCTACACCTTC,CASRTTGDYGYTF
TRBD1,TRBV19,-,TRBJ1-4,TGTGCCAGTAGGACAGGGGATTGGGCGGAAAAACTGTTTTTT,CASRTGDWAEKLFF
TRBD1,TRBV7-9,-,TRBJ1-2,TGTGCCAGCAGCTCCGAACAGGGGGCGTATGGCTATGGCTACACCTTC,CASSSEQGAYGYGYTF
-,TRBV9,-,TRBJ2-7,TGTGCCAGCAGCGTAGATTTGGGGCGCACCTACGAGCAGTACTTC,CASSVDLGRTYEQYF
TRBD2,TRBV10-3,-,TRBJ2-3,TGTGCCATCAGTGATTCCCTAGCGGGGGGCCAAGATACGCAGTATTTT,CAISDSLAGGQDTQYF
TRBD1,TRBV5-6,-,TRBJ1-2,TGTGCCAGCAGACGGGACAGCTATGGCTACACCTTC,CASRRDSYGYTF